What follows describes a single TCR beta chain. This clonotype was seen more than once but under ten times. This clone's antigen is unknown. Qualities for individual bases were not recorded, and no much larger clone is one base off. This sample was taken from a study of vaccination and CD4 T cells after COVID-19 (dated by TCRdb to between 2021 and 2024). Regarding the research as a whole: Six males and four females were included in the convalescent cohort, with two Hispanic individuals, seven Caucasians, two Asians and one multiracial person represented. In about 11 COVID-19 convalescent patients and a few infection-naive healthy vaccine recipients, the spike-specific CD4+ TCR repertoire before mRNA vaccination was compared with the repertoire after mRNA vaccination. At the TCR clonotype level, an earlier paper using these donors assessed memory CD4+ T cell crossreactivity between SARS-CoV-2 and common cold coronavirus spike proteins. Post-COVID blood samples from convalescent patients were collected a median of around 100 days after diagnosis, with a range of roughly 35 to 180 days. As controls, cultures received a CEFX viral epitope pool (the positive control), an HIV-1 Nef peptide pool (the negative control), or no peptide at all. Culture stimuli were overlapping spike peptide pools from SARS-CoV-2 and from the common cold coronaviruses HCoV-NL63, HCoV-OC43 and HCoV-229E. Participants received two doses of either the Pfizer-BioNTech BNT162b2 vaccine (n=8) or the Moderna mRNA-1273 vaccine (n=2). Post-vaccine blood samples were obtained a median of approximately 70 days after the second vaccine dose, with a range of about 12 to 241 days.

Library preparation employed PCR. DNA from cultured CD4+ T cells underwent TCR sequencing with the Oncomine TCR Beta short-read assay at the Johns Hopkins FTIC core. The QIAamp micro DNA kit was used to extract genomic DNA from the cultured CD4+ T cells. Oncomine TCR Beta libraries from cultured CD4+ T cells were pooled with unique dual indexes and sequenced on an Illumina iSeq 100. In the original analysis: Non-productive sequences were removed, and CDR3s not starting with C, not ending with F or W, or shorter than 7 amino acids were discarded. Antigen-specific clonotypes were identified using the MANAFEST web application through comparison of peptide-stimulated wells with reference and other culture wells. To be called positive, a clone needed an FDR below 0.05, an odds ratio above 5, and a productive frequency above 0.1% in at least two of three replicate wells. A clonotype counted as cross-reactive if it showed significant expansion both in the SARS-CoV-2 spike wells and in at least one common cold coronavirus spike condition. CDR3 homology was assessed with Levenshtein distances (stringdist) and unrooted phylogenetic trees (ape) in R version 3.6.1. In-frame beta chains were kept once TCRdb had trimmed the public reads at Q25 with fastp and called clones with MiXCR. Every CDR3 protein is listed once, alongside the most common genes and DNA of its rows. In this record, the V and J calls reflect TCRdb's handling and not the investigators' own analysis. The sample table records some 4,600 distinct CDR3 sequences; almost 60% of these occur just once. The leading ten clones occupy 40% of the sample.

This sample's treatment or condition label indicates: approximately 10-day PBMC culture with coronavirus spike peptide pools or control peptides (ViraFEST assay). CD4+ T cells from unexposed donors were collected before the COVID-19 pandemic (2011-2018). To expand antigen-specific T cells with peptide pools and then pick out the expanded clonotypes through TCR sequencing, the study relied on the ViraFEST assay. Two million PBMCs per well were cultured in IMDM with approximately 5% human AB serum and approximately 10 IU/ml IL-2, plus 10 ug/ml peptide pools. On days 3 and 7, half of the culture medium was replaced with fresh IL-2-containing medium. After approximately 11 days of culture, CD4+ T cells were isolated by negative selection with the EasySep CD4+ T cell isolation kit. As cell number allowed, CD4+ T cells from unexposed donors were tested for reactivity to SARS-CoV-2 S and N and to four common cold coronavirus spike pools. Ficoll-Paque Plus gradient centrifugation was used to isolate PBMCs from whole blood, and the isolated PBMCs were then either used fresh or cryopreserved at -140C. Each culture condition was generally run in triplicate wells. Leukapheresis product for the unexposed donors was purchased commercially.

Overall study outcomes, separate from this receptor: Of the vaccine-specific clones found in convalescent patients, nearly all (304 of 307) were mono-reactive for SARS-CoV-2 spike instead of being cross-reactive with common cold coronaviruses. In convalescent patients, a median around 83% of post-vaccine SARS-CoV-2-reactive clones were detected only after vaccination, and vaccine-specific priming was suggested by this finding. The median count of SARS-CoV-2-reactive clonotypes went up from under 25 after infection to 38 after vaccination, although the change was not significant. The number of convalescent patients in the study was relatively small, and the study did not examine early timepoints following natural infection.

The clonotype originates from a human donor in good health. Sequencing was carried out using CD4+ T cells from blood, cultured in vitro.

At the DNA level, the sequence is TGCAGTGCTAGTCCGGAGAGACCTAACAGGCGCGACACTGAAGCTTTCTTT. This gives the protein CSASPERPNRRDTEAFF. The rearranged segments are TRBV20-1 and TRBJ1-1; TRBD1 could be the D gene, as 5 bases match. Looking up the germline V gene (reference sequence) yields CDR1 DFQATT and CDR2 SNEGSKA. The CDR3 spans 17 residues, from the cysteine through the phenylalanine. The sequence is cut down to CDR3 DNA, 51 bases in frame from base 1. A distance of 23 bases separates the germline ends of V and J, which lose 3 bases and 3 bases respectively.